Reported below is one TCR beta chain. Antigen specificity is unknown. Measured with immunoSEQ multiplex PCR; TCRdb has only the in-frame clones, and not every one. Among around 58,000 clones, around four fifths were seen once, and the ten largest hold 9.5% to 13%. The sample belongs to a study of T cell responses to AZD1222 COVID-19 vaccine. Notes on the study in general: White British ancestry dominated among donors, who included more females, and clonal diversity was possibly underestimated. Following two doses of AZD1222, Spike-specific TCR breadth and depth rose. Repertoire sampling happened only post peak T cell response. Close to half of spike-specific TCRs reportedly recognize unmutated variant regions.

Germline CDR1 reads SGHRS; CDR2 reads YFSETQ. CDR3 length: 12 amino acids. The V end lost 7 bases, the J end lost 5 bases, and 12 bases lay between the germline ends. The chain recombines TRBV5-1 with TRBJ2-5; possible D gene TRBD2, 5 bases. The source material was peripheral blood, sampled on day 0 of AZD1222 vaccination. The sequence derives from an adult in good health. This CDR3 is CASHTSGETQYF. Here the CDR3 DNA reads TGCGCCAGCCATACATCGGGGGAGACCCAGTACTTC.